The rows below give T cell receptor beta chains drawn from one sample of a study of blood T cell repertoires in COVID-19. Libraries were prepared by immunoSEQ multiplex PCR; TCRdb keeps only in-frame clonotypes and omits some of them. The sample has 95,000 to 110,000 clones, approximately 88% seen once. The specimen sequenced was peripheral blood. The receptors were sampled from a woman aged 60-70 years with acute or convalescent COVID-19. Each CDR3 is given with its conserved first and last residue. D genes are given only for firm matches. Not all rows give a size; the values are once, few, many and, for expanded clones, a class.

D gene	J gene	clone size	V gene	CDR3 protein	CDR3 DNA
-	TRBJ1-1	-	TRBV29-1	CSVRGVGTEAFF	TGCAGCGTCCGGGGAGTAGGGACTGAAGCTTTCTTT
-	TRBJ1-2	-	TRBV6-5	CASMESQRGYTF	TGTGCCAGCATGGAGTCGCAGCGTGGCTACACCTTC
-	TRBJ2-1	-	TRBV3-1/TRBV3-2	CASSQDRDSLASSSYNEQFF	TGTGCCAGCAGCCAAGATAGGGACAGCCTAGCGTCGAGCTCCTACAATGAGCAGTTCTTC
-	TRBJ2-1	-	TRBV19	CASSTGGGGNEQFF	TGTGCCAGTAGTACCGGAGGGGGGGGCAATGAGCAGTTCTTC
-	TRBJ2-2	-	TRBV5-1	CASRKLYQGSRSTGELFF	TGCGCCAGCCGTAAATTATACCAGGGTTCGAGGTCCACCGGGGAGCTGTTTTTT
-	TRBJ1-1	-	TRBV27	CASSYSAGLGVNTEAFF	TGTGCCAGCAGTTACTCGGCAGGGTTAGGGGTAAACACTGAAGCTTTCTTT
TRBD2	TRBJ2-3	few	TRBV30	CAWSLKAGVTDTQYF	TGTGCCTGGTCCCTCAAAGCGGGGGTCACAGATACGCAGTATTTT
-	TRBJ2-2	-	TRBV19	CASLAGNTGELFF	TGTGCCAGTCTTGCAGGGAACACCGGGGAGCTGTTTTTT
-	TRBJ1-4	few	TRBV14	CASSQDQGPGEKLFF	TGTGCCAGCAGCCAAGATCAGGGGCCGGGAGAAAAACTGTTTTTT
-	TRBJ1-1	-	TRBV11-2	CASSFRELTGNTEAFF	TGTGCCAGCAGCTTCCGAGAACTGACGGGAAACACTGAAGCTTTCTTT
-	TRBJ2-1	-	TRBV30	CAWSVPRGNEQFF	TGTGCCTGGAGTGTACCCAGGGGCAATGAGCAGTTCTTC
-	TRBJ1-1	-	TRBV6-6	CASMEGVNTEAFF	TGTGCCAGCATGGAAGGGGTAAACACTGAAGCTTTCTTT
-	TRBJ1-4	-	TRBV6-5	CASSIRGDEKLFF	TGTGCCAGCAGTATCAGGGGTGATGAAAAACTGTTTTTT
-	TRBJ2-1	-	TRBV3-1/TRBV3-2	CASSQLKSGSSYNEQFF	TGTGCCAGCAGCCAACTAAAAAGCGGAAGCTCCTACAATGAGCAGTTCTTC
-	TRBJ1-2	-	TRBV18	CASSPQGIANYGYTF	TGTGCCAGCTCACCACAGGGGATAGCTAACTATGGCTACACCTTC
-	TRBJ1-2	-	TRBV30	CAWSVTGYGYTF	TGTGCCTGGAGCGTTACAGGCTATGGCTACACCTTC
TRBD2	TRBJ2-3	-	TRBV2	CASIYNSGGGTQYF	TGTGCCAGCATCTATAATAGCGGCGGGGGTACGCAGTATTTT
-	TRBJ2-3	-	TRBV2	CASSSLGASGDTQYF	TGTGCCAGCAGCTCCCTAGGGGCCTCGGGAGATACGCAGTATTTT
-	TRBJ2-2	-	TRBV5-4	CASSLVQTNTGELFF	TGTGCCAGCAGCTTGGTTCAGACAAACACCGGGGAGCTGTTTTTT
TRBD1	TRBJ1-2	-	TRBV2	CASRGRQGNHNYGYTF	TGTGCCAGCAGGGGAAGACAGGGCAACCATAACTATGGCTACACCTTC
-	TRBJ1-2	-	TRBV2	CASTPGQDNYGYTF	TGTGCCAGCACCCCCGGCCAGGATAACTATGGCTACACCTTC
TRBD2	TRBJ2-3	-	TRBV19	CASSIRVRLAGDTDTQYF	TGTGCCAGTAGTATAAGGGTTCGACTAGCGGGAGACACAGATACGCAGTATTTT
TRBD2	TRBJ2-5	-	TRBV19	CASSILAGRETQYF	TGTGCCAGTAGTATCCTAGCGGGGAGGGAGACCCAGTACTTC
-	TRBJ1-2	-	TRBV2	CASSARGYGYTF	TGTGCCAGCAGTGCGCGGGGGTATGGCTACACCTTC
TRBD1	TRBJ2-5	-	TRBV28	CASRMGRGQLYF	TGTGCCAGCAGAATGGGTCGGGGACAGTTGTACTTC
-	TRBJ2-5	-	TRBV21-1	CASSKTVAGEETQYF	TGTGCCAGCAGCAAAACCGTAGCGGGAGAAGAGACCCAGTACTTC
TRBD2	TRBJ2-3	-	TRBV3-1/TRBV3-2	CASSRGLAGVDTQYF	TGTGCCAGCAGCCGGGGACTAGCGGGAGTTGATACGCAGTATTTT
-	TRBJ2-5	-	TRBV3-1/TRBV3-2	CASSLGDETQYF	TGTGCCAGCAGCCTCGGGGATGAGACCCAGTACTTC
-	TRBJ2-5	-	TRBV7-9	CASSLTGVPIQETQYF	TGTGCCAGCAGCTTGACGGGAGTCCCGATACAAGAGACCCAGTACTTC
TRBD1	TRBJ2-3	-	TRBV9	CASSRTGTGAADTQYF	TGTGCCAGCAGTAGAACCGGGACAGGGGCGGCAGATACGCAGTATTTT
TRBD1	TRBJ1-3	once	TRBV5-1	CASSLTQGNTIYF	TGCGCCAGCAGCTTGACACAGGGGAACACCATATATTTT
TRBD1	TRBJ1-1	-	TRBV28	CASSLTGGNTEAFF	TGTGCCAGCAGTTTGACAGGGGGGAACACTGAAGCTTTCTTT
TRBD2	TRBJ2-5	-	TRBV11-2	CASRTLAGENQETQYF	TGTGCCAGCAGGACTTTAGCGGGAGAAAACCAAGAGACCCAGTACTTC
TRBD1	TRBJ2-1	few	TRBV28	CASSLGTGYNEQFF	TGTGCCAGCAGTTTAGGGACAGGCTACAATGAGCAGTTCTTC
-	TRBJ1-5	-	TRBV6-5	CASSYSMSDQPQHF	TGTGCCAGCAGTTACTCGATGAGCGATCAGCCCCAGCATTTT
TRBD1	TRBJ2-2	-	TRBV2	CAGRGTGVSTGELFF	TGTGCCGGCCGGGGGACAGGGGTTTCCACCGGGGAGCTGTTTTTT
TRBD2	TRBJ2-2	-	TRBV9	CASSLNSGRTTGELFF	TGTGCCAGCAGCCTCAATAGCGGGAGGACCACCGGGGAGCTGTTTTTT
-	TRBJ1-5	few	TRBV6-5	CASTPPGSNQPQHF	TGTGCCAGCACCCCCCCCGGGAGCAATCAGCCCCAGCATTTT
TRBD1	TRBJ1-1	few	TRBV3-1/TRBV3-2	CASSRPSDRGAFF	TGTGCCAGCAGCCGCCCTTCCGACAGGGGGGCTTTCTTT
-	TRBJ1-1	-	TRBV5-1	CASSLVGGGTEAFF	TGCGCCAGCAGCTTGGTGGGCGGGGGAACTGAAGCTTTCTTT
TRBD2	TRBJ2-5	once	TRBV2	CASSEELAGGPFSTQYF	TGTGCCAGCAGTGAGGAGCTAGCGGGAGGGCCGTTTAGCACCCAGTACTTC